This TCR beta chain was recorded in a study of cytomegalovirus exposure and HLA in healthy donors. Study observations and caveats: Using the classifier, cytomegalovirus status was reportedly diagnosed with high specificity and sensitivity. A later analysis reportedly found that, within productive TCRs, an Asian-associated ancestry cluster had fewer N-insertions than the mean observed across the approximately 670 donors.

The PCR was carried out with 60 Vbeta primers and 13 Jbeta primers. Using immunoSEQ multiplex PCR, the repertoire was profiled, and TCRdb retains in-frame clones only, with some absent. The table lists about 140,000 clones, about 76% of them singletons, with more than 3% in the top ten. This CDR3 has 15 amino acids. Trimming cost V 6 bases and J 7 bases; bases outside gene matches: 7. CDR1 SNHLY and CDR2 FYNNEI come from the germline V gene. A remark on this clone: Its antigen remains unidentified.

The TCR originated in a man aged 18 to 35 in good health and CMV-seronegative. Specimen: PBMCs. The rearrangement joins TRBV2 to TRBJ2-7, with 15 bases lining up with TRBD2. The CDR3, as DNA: TGTGCCAGCAGAGAAACCGGGACTAGCGGGGGGGAGCAGTACTTC. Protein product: CASRETGTSGGEQYF.